This TCR beta chain was obtained from a study of shared T cell receptors in the human thymus. Profiling relied on immunoSEQ multiplex PCR, and the TCRdb table lists in-frame clones only, not all of them. The sample contains hundreds of thousands of clones, 70% to 90% of which appear only once. CDR3 length: 14 amino acids. Trimming stripped 3 bases from V and 9 bases from J, with 15 bases between. CDR1 is SGHAT, CDR2 FQNNGV, per germline. The data were also submitted as part of a second study, on human thymus T cells. From that report: Corrective cardiac surgery supplied the resected thymus tissue.

The TCR was taken from a boy under three years old with a congenital heart defect. The specimen sequenced was thymocytes. The chain uses TRBV11-2 and TRBJ1-3; D not certain. Here the CDR3 DNA reads TGTGCCAGCAGCTTCACGCGGACTGCGGCCACCATATATTTT. It codes for CASSFTRTAATIYF.